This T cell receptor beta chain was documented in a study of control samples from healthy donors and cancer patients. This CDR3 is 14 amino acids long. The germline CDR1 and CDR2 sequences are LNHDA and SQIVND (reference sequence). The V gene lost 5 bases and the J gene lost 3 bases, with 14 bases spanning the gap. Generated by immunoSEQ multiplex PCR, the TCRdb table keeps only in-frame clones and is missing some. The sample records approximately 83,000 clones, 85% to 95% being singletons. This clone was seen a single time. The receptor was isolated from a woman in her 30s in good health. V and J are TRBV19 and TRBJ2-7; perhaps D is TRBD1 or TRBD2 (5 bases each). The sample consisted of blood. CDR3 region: CASSHRGRHYEQYF. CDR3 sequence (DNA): TGTGCCAGTAGTCACCGGGGCCGACACTACGAGCAGTACTTC.